A single sample is the source of the 15 T cell receptor beta chains below, sequenced in a study of T cell responses to AZD1222 COVID-19 vaccine (dated by TCRdb to the early 2020s). Library creation used the immunoSEQ multiplex PCR assay. Not all clones reach the TCRdb copy of this immuneACCESS table, which keeps in-frame sequences only. Checked studies attribute under half of the gap to unresolved V genes and leave the rest unexplained. The sample table records about 140,000 clones; 88% of these occur just once. The ten largest clonotypes hold roughly 3% of the sample. The time point label of this sample denotes: baseline before first vaccination. This material consisted of peripheral blood, taken on day 0 of AZD1222 vaccination. Receptor source: an adult in good health.

The genes are TRBV30 and TRBJ2-1; D gene ambiguous. The CDR3 runs 13 residues. V lost 4 bases to trimming and J lost 6 bases, with 13 bases between them. CDR1 GTSNPN and CDR2 SVGIG come from the germline V gene (reference sequence). The chain's CDR3 is CAWTSRLGNEQFF. Here the CDR3 DNA reads TGTGCCTGGACCTCTCGGTTGGGCAATGAGCAGTTCTTC. Full variable domain (rest looked up from reference TRBV30 and TRBJ2-1): SQTIHQWPATLVQPVGSPLSLECTVEGTSNPNLYWYRQAAGRGLQLLFYSVGIGQISSEVPQNLSASRPQDRQFILSSKKLLLSDSGFYLCAWTSRLGNEQFFGPGTRLTVL.

This chain links TRBV28 with TRBJ1-1, with a tentative D call TRBD1 (5 bases). Trimming pared 2 bases from V and 4 bases from J, leaving 14 bases between. Germline CDR1 and CDR2: MDHEN and SYDVKM. The CDR3 covers 15 residues. CDR3 loop: CASSLRAGRSTEAFF. DNA for the CDR3: TGTGCCAGCAGTTTAAGGGCAGGGAGGTCCACTGAAGCTTTCTTT.

The chain employs TRBV6-2 or TRBV6-3 and TRBJ2-7; D may be TRBD1 (5 bases). Trimming shortened V by 5 bases and J by 1 base, and 9 bases separated the two germline ends. The CDR3 has 13 residues. Germline V CDR1 and CDR2: MNHEY, SVGEGT. Here the CDR3 DNA reads TGTGCCAGCAGTGACAGTCATTCCTACGAGCAGTACTTC. Protein sequence: CASSDSHSYEQYF.

V is TRBV6-4 and J is TRBJ2-3; D is tentatively TRBD1 or TRBD2 (6 bases each). The V gene lost 5 bases and the J gene lost 2 bases, with 11 bases spanning the gap. Looked up from germline, CDR1 is MRHNA and CDR2 is SNTAGT. This CDR3 has 14 residues. The CDR3 DNA reads as TGTGCCAGCAGTTTGGGGGGCACCACAGATACGCAGTATTTT. This translates into CASSLGGTTDTQYF.

The gene calls are TRBV28 and TRBJ2-2; TRBD2 agrees at 7 bases. Germline-derived CDR1 and CDR2 are MDHEN and SYDVKM. The J segment lost 1 base and the V segment lost 11 bases, leaving 4 bases of the junction unmatched. This CDR3 comprises 13 residues. CDR3 nucleotides: TGTGCCTCTGGCGGGGGGAACACCGGGGAGCTGTTTTTT. Translating gives CASGGGNTGELFF. Combining the CDR3 with reference TRBV28 and TRBJ2-2 gives the whole variable domain DVKVTQSSRYLVKRTGEKVFLECVQDMDHENMFWYRQDPGLGLRLIYFSYDVKMKEKGDIPEGYSVSREKKERFSLILESASTNQTSMYLCASGGGNTGELFFGEGSRLTVL.

As regards this clone: An end of the junction does not agree with germline; a read error may underlie this. CDR3 DNA sequence: TGTGCCAGCAGCTTAGAACACCCACTCAAAGACATTCAGTACTTC. Translation: CASSLEHPLKDIQYF. The rearrangement links TRBV7-2 to TRBJ2-4; D is uncertain. CDR3 length: 15 amino acids. The germline CDR1 and CDR2 sequences are SGHTA and FQGNSA.

The CDR3: CASSLDHPSTRLNSPLHF. CDR3 nucleotides: TGTGCCAGCAGCTTAGATCATCCCTCGACACGGCTCAATTCACCCCTCCACTTT. This chain connects TRBV11-2 to TRBJ1-6; no clear D. This CDR3 is built from 18 residues. Germline V lookup: CDR1 SGHAT, CDR2 FQNNGV. Trimming took 0 bases from V and 7 from J, leaving 19 bases between them. Supplemented by reference TRBV11-2 and TRBJ1-6, the full variable domain reads EAGVAQSPRYKIIEKRQSVAFWCNPISGHATLYWYQQILGQGPKLLIQFQNNGVVDDSQLPKDRFSAERLKGVDSTLKIQPAKLEDSAVYLCASSLDHPSTRLNSPLHFGNGTRLTVT.

The chain combines TRBV30 with TRBJ1-4, with D possibly being TRBD1 (5 bases). Germline V gene data show CDR1 as GTSNPN and CDR2 as SVGIG (reference sequence). Trimming cost V 2 bases and J 7 bases, with 11 bases left between them. The CDR3 is 13 amino acids. CDR3 amino acids: CAWSRGSGEKLFF. In nucleotides, the CDR3 is TGTGCCTGGAGTAGGGGTTCAGGTGAAAAACTGTTTTTT. Looking up the rest from reference TRBV30 and TRBJ1-4 gives the full variable domain: SQTIHQWPATLVQPVGSPLSLECTVEGTSNPNLYWYRQAAGRGLQLLFYSVGIGQISSEVPQNLSASRPQDRQFILSSKKLLLSDSGFYLCAWSRGSGEKLFFGSGTQLSVL.

V gene TRBV7-7 combines with J gene TRBJ2-5; possibly TRBD1 for D (6 bases). The CDR3 loop spans 13 amino acids. With 5 bases removed from V and 4 bases from J, the gap between germline ends came to 11 bases. Germline V gene sequence: CDR1 SSHAT, CDR2 FNYEAQ (reference sequence). CDR3 in DNA: TGTGCCAGCAGCCAACAGGGCTCAGAGACCCAGTACTTC. This codes for CASSQQGSETQYF.

The chain recombines TRBV19 with TRBJ1-1; D ambiguous. The germline V and J ends were trimmed by 4 bases and 5 bases, with 8 bases remaining between them. This CDR3 contains 12 residues. Germline V gene lookup returns CDR1 LNHDA and CDR2 SQIVND (reference sequence). CDR3 protein: CASSSRGTEAFF. The CDR3 DNA reads as TGTGCCAGTAGTAGCCGGGGAACTGAAGCTTTCTTT. Based on the CDR3 plus reference TRBV19 and TRBJ1-1, the full variable domain is DGGITQSPKYLFRKEGQNVTLSCEQNLNHDAMYWYRQDPGQGLRLIYYSQIVNDFQKGDIAEGYSVSREKKESFPLTVTSAQKNPTAFYLCASSSRGTEAFFGQGTRLTVV.

The chain joins TRBV27 to TRBJ2-1; TRBD2 matches 9 bases. CDR1 MNHEY and CDR2 SMNVEV come from the germline V gene (reference sequence). Trimming cost V 3 bases and J 6 bases; bases outside gene matches: 9. This CDR3 comprises 16 residues. The CDR3, as DNA: TGTGCCAGCAGTTTGGCCGGGACTAGCCAGCTCAATGAGCAGTTCTTC. Translated: CASSLAGTSQLNEQFF.

This clone has only a few counts. The chain recombines TRBV10-3 with TRBJ2-2; D is tentatively TRBD1 or TRBD2 (5 bases each). CDR3 size: 13 residues. Germline V lookup: CDR1 ENHRY, CDR2 SYGVKD. Deletions cut 3 bases from V and 5 bases from J, with 7 bases between. In DNA, the CDR3 is TGTGCCATCAGTGATGGGGGAACCGGGGAGCTGTTTTTT. Its protein is CAISDGGTGELFF.

This clone occurred once. This sequence joins TRBV10-3 and TRBJ1-4; the D is unclear. With 6 bases removed from V and 5 bases from J, the gap between germline ends came to 4 bases. CDR1 is ENHRY, CDR2 SYGVKD, per germline. The CDR3 contains 11 residues. The CDR3 spells CAIRQNEKLFF. The CDR3 nucleotides are TGTGCCATCAGGCAAAATGAAAAACTGTTTTTT.

V and J are TRBV19 and TRBJ2-1; 7 bases are shared with TRBD2. Trimming took 5 bases from V and 6 from J; bases not matched to a gene: 10. The germline V gene encodes CDR1 LNHDA and CDR2 SQIVND (reference sequence). The CDR3 is made up of 15 amino acids. CDR3 in DNA: TGTGCCAGTAGTTCATGGCGGGAGAGACCCAATGAGCAGTTCTTC. Encoded protein: CASSSWRERPNEQFF.

This chain joins TRBV29-1 and TRBJ2-5; 7 bases are shared with TRBD2. Germline CDR1 and CDR2: SQVTM and ANQGSEA. This CDR3 is built from 13 residues. The CDR3 DNA sequence: TGCACCACAGGTTCGGGGGGTGGGGAGACCCAGTACTTC. It translates to CTTGSGGGETQYF.